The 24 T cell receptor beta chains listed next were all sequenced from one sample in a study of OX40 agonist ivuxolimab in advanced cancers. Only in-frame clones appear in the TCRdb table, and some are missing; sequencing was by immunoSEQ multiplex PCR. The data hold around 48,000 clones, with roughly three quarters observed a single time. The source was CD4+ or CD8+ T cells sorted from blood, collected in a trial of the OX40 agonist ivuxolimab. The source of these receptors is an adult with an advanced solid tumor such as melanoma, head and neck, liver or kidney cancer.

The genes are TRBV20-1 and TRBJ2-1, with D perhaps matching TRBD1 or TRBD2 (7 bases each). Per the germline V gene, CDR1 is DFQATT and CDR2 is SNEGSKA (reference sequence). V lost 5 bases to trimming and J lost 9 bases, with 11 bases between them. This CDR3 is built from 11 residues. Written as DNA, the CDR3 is TGCAGTGCTCCAGGGGGGGGTGAGCAGTTCTTC. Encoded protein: CSAPGGGEQFF.

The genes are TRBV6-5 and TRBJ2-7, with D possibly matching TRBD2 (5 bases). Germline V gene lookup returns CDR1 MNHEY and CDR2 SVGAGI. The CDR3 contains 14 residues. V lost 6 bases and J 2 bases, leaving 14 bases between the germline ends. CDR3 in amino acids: CASSRTRNAYEQYF. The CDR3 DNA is TGTGCCAGCAGCCGTACTAGAAACGCCTACGAGCAGTACTTC.

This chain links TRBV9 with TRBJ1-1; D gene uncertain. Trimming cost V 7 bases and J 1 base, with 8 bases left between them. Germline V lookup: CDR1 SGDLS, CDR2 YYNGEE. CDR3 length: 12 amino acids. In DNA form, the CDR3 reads TGTGCCAGCGGATTGAAGAACACTGAAGCTTTCTTT. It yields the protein CASGLKNTEAFF.

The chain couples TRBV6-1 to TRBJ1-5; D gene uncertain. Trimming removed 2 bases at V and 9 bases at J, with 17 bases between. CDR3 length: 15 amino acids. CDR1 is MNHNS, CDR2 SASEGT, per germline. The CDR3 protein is CASSESEGLGWPQHF. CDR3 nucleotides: TGTGCCAGCAGTGAATCGGAGGGCCTTGGGTGGCCCCAGCATTTT.

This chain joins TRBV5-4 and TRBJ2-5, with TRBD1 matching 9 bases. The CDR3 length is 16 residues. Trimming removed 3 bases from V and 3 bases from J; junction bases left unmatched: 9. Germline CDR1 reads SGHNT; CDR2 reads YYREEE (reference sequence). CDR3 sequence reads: CASSSPFRTGEETQYF. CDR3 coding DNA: TGTGCCAGCAGCTCTCCCTTCAGGACAGGGGAAGAGACCCAGTACTTC. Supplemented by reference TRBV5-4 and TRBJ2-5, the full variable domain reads ETGVTQSPTHLIKTRGQQVTLRCSSQSGHNTVSWYQQALGQGPQFIFQYYREEENGRGNFPPRFSGLQFPNYSSELNVNALELDDSALYLCASSSPFRTGEETQYFGPGTRLLVL.

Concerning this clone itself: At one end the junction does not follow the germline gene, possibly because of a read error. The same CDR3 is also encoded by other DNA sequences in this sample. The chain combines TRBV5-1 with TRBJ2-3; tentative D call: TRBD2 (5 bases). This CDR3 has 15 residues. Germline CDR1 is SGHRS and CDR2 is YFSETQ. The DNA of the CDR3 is TGCGCCAGCAGCTTGGGCGAGGGTTTGGGAGATACGCAATATTTT. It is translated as CASSLGEGLGDTQYF.

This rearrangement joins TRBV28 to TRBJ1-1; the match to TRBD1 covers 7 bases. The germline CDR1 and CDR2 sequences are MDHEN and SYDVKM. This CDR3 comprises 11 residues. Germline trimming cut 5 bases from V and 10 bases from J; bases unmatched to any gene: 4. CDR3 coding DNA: TGTGCCAGCAGTGTACGGGACAGAGCTTTCTTT. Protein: CASSVRDRAFF.

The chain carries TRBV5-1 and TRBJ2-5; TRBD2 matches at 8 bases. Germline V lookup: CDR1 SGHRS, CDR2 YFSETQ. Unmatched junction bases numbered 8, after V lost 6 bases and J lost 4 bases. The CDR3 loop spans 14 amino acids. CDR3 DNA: TGCGCCAGCAATCCTTGGGCGGGAGGAGAGACCCAGTACTTC. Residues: CASNPWAGGETQYF.

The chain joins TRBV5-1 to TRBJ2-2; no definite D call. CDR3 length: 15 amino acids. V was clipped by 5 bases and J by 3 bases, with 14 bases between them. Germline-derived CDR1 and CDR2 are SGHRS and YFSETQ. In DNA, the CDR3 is TGCGCCAGCAGTTTTGGGGAATCTTACACCGGGGAGCTGTTTTTT. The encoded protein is CASSFGESYTGELFF. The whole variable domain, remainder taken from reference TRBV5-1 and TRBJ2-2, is KAGVTQTPRYLIKTRGQQVTLSCSPISGHRSVSWYQQTPGQGLQFLFEYFSETQRNKGNFPGRFSGRQFSNSRSEMNVSTLELGDSALYLCASSFGESYTGELFFGEGSRLTVL.

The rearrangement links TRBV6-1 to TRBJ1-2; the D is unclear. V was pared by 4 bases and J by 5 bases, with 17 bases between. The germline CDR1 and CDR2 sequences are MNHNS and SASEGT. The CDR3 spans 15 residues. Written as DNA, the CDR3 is TGTGCCAGCAGTGTAAATCACCGAACCCTATATGGCTACACCTTC. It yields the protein CASSVNHRTLYGYTF.

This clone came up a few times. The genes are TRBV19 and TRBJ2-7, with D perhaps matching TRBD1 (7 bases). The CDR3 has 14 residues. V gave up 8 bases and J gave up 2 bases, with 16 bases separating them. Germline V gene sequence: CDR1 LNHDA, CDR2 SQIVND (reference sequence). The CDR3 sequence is CASSQGGLAYEQYF. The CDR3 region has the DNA TGTGCCAGTTCCCAGGGGGGCCTTGCCTACGAGCAGTACTTC.

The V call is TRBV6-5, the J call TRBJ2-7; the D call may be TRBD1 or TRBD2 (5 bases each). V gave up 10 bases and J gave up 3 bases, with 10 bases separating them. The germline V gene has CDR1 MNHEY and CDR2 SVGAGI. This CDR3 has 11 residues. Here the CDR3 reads CATGTSYEQYF. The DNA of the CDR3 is TGTGCCACCGGGACGAGCTACGAGCAGTACTTC.

The CDR3 nucleotides read TGTGCCAGCAGCGGAGTTAGCGGGAGGCTCCACAATGAGCAGTTCTTC. It is translated as CASSGVSGRLHNEQFF. The chain carries TRBV9 and TRBJ2-1; 10 nucleotides align to TRBD2. CDR1 and CDR2 (germline): SGDLS, YYNGEE. With V trimmed by 3 bases and J by 5 bases, 8 bases remained unmatched. The CDR3 has 16 amino acids.

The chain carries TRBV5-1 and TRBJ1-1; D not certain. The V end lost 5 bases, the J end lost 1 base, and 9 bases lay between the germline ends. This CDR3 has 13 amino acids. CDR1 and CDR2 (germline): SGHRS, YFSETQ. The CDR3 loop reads CASRYSQNTEAFF. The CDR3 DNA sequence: TGCGCCAGCAGGTACAGCCAGAACACTGAAGCTTTCTTT.

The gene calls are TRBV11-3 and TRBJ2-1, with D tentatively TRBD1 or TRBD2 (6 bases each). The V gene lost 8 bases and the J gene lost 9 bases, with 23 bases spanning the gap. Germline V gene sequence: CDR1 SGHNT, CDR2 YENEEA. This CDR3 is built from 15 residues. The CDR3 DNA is TGTGCCAGCTCGAACATAGGGGGGTCCCGAGGTGAGCAGTTCTTC. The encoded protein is CASSNIGGSRGEQFF.

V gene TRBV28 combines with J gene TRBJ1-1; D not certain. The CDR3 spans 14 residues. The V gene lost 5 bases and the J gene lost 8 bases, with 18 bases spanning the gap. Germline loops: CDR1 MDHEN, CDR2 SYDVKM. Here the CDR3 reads CASSPPGTDLEAFF. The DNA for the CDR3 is TGTGCCAGCAGTCCCCCCGGCACGGACCTCGAAGCTTTCTTT.

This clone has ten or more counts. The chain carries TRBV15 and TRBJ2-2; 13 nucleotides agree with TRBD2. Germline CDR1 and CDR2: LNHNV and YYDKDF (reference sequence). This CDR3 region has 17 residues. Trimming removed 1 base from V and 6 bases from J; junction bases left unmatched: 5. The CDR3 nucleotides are TGTGCCACCAGCAGAGCCCTGGGACTAGCGGGACCCGGGGAGCTGTTTTTT. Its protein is CATSRALGLAGPGELFF.

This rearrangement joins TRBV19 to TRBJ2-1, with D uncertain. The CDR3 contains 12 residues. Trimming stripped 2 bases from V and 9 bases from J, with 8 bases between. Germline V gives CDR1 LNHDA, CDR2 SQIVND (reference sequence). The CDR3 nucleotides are TGTGCCAGTAGTATAACCCGCTCTGAGCAGTTCTTC. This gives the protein CASSITRSEQFF.

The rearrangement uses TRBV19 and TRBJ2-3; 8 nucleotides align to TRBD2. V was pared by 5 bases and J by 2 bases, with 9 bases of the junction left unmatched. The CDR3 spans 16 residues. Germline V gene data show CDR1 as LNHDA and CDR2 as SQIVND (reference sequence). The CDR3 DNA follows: TGTGCCAGTAGTTCCGGGATAGCGGGGTACACAGATACGCAGTATTTT. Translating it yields CASSSGIAGYTDTQYF.

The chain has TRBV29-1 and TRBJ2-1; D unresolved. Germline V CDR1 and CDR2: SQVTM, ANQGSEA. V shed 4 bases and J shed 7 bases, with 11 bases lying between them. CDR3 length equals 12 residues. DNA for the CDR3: TGCAGCGTTGTGTATAGGGCTAATGAGCAGTTCTTC. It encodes CSVVYRANEQFF.

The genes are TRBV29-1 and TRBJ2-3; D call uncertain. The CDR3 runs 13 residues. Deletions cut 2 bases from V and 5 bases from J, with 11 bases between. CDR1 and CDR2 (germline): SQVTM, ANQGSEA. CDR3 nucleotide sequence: TGCAGCGTTGAAAGGCTAGAGAAAGATACGCAGTATTTT. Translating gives CSVERLEKDTQYF.

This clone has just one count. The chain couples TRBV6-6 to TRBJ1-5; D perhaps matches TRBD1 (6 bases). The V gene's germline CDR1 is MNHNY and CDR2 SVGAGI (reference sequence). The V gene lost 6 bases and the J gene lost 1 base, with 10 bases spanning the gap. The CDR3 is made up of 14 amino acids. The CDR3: CASSPDSSNQPQHF. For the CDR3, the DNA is TGTGCCAGCAGCCCGGACAGCAGCAATCAGCCCCAGCATTTT.

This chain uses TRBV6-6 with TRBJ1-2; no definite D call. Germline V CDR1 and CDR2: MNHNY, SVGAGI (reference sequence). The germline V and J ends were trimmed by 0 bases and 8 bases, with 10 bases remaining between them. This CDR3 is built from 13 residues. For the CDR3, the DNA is TGTGCCAGCAGTTACTCTAATCTTGGCGGCTACACCTTC. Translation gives CASSYSNLGGYTF.

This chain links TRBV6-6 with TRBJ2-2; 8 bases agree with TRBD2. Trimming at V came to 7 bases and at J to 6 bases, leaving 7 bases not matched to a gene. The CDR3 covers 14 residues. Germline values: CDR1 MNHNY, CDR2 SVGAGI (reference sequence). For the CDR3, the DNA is TGTGCCAGCACCCTAGCGGGTACCGCCGGGGAGCTGTTTTTT. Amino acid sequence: CASTLAGTAGELFF.